The 9 T cell receptor beta chains reported below all come from one sample, sequenced in a study of shared clonotypes between healthy human individuals. Clones were read by immunoSEQ multiplex PCR, and TCRdb kept only the in-frame ones, dropping some. This sample carries approximately 640,000 clones, 72% of them seen once, and the ten largest clones take about 1.8%. Material for sequencing was memory CD4+ T cells sorted from blood. This sample's subset: CD45RA-negative fraction. The receptor set was obtained from a woman in her 30s in good health.

The chain links TRBV7-2 to TRBJ2-4; D unresolved. CDR3 size: 15 residues. V lost 8 bases, J lost 0 bases, and 14 bases lay in between. In germline, CDR1 is SGHTA, CDR2 FQGNSA. CDR3 sequence: CASQRSALAKNIQYF. In nucleotides, the CDR3 is TGTGCCAGCCAGAGATCCGCACTAGCCAAAAACATTCAGTACTTC.

V and J are TRBV5-1 and TRBJ2-5, with D perhaps TRBD1 (6 bases). V dropped 4 bases and J dropped 3 bases, with 16 bases sitting between them. Germline lookup yields CDR1 SGHRS and CDR2 YFSETQ. CDR3 size: 15 residues. Here the CDR3 reads CASSVQGRLEETQYF. The CDR3 nucleotides are TGCGCCAGCAGCGTACAGGGCCGGCTAGAAGAGACCCAGTACTTC.

The chain couples TRBV7-3 to TRBJ2-6; 7 bases align to TRBD1. Trimming removed 3 bases from V and 2 bases from J; junction bases left unmatched: 10. This CDR3 region has 18 residues. The germline V gene encodes CDR1 SGHTA and CDR2 FQGTGA. CDR3 DNA sequence: TGTGCCAGCAGCTTTATAGGAGGACAGGTCGCTGGGGCCAACGTCCTGACTTTC. As protein: CASSFIGGQVAGANVLTF. Full variable domain (outside the CDR3, taken from reference TRBV7-3 and TRBJ2-6): GAGVSQTPSNKVTEKGKYVELRCDPISGHTALYWYRQSLGQGPEFLIYFQGTGAADDSGLPNDRFFAVRPEGSVSTLKIQRTERGDSAVYLCASSFIGGQVAGANVLTFGAGSRLTVL.

A remark on this clone: The identical CDR3 is also encoded by other nucleotide sequences in the sample. This sequence joins TRBV18 and TRBJ1-1, with unresolved D. The V gene's germline CDR1 is KGHSH and CDR2 LQKENI. The CDR3 runs 14 residues. Trimming shortened V by 1 base and J by 1 base, and 7 bases separated the two germline ends. The chain's CDR3 is CASSPREGNTEAFF. CDR3 DNA sequence: TGTGCCAGCTCACCACGGGAAGGGAACACTGAAGCTTTCTTT.

This sequence joins TRBV19 and TRBJ1-3; D remains ambiguous. The length of the CDR3 is 14 residues. Germline loops: CDR1 LNHDA, CDR2 SQIVND (reference sequence). V lost 6 bases and J 2 bases, leaving 11 bases between the germline ends. The CDR3: CASSNSITGNTIYF. CDR3 DNA sequence: TGTGCCAGTAGCAACAGTATAACTGGAAACACCATATATTTT.

The chain carries TRBV2 and TRBJ1-2; TRBD1 is a possible D gene (5 bases). The ends were cut back, 10 bases at V and 6 bases at J, with 12 bases in the middle. This CDR3 region has 11 residues. Germline V lookup: CDR1 SNHLY, CDR2 FYNNEI. The CDR3 protein is CANPQGNGYTF. CDR3 DNA: TGTGCCAACCCTCAGGGTAATGGCTACACCTTC.

This chain uses TRBV10-1 with TRBJ2-3; no definite D call. CDR3 length: 14 residues. The germline V and J ends were trimmed by 5 bases and 0 bases, with 9 bases remaining between them. Germline V lookup: CDR1 WNHNN, CDR2 SYGVQD (reference sequence). CDR3 region: CASSPWGSTDTQYF. CDR3 in DNA: TGCGCCAGCAGTCCATGGGGAAGCACAGATACGCAGTATTTT.

The V gene is TRBV11-2, the J gene TRBJ1-1; D gene unclear. Germline CDR1 is SGHAT and CDR2 is FQNNGV. This CDR3 is built from 15 residues. V lost 3 bases and J 2 bases, leaving 13 bases between the germline ends. CDR3 bases: TGTGCCAGCAGCTTTCACACCGAACTAAACACTGAAGCTTTCTTT. Its translation is CASSFHTELNTEAFF.

This rearrangement joins TRBV6-5 to TRBJ2-5; 9 bases align to TRBD1. Germline CDR1 and CDR2: MNHEY and SVGAGI. This CDR3 is 15 amino acids long. Trimming cost V 2 bases and J 5 bases; bases outside gene matches: 6. This CDR3 reads CASSYTRDRVETQYF. CDR3 bases: TGTGCCAGCAGTTACACCCGGGACAGGGTGGAGACCCAGTACTTC.